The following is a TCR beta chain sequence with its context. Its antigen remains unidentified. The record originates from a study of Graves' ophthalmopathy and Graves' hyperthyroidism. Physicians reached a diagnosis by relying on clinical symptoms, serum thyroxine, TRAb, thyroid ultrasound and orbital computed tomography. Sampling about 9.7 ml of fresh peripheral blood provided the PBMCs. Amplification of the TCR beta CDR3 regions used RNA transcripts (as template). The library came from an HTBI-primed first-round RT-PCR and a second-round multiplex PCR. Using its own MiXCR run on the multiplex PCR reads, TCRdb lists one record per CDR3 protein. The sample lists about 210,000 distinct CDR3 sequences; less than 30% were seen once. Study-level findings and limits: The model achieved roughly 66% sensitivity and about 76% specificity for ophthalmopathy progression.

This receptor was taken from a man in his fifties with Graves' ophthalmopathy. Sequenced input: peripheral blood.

CDR3 protein: CSATTTSGPEETQYF. DNA for the CDR3: TGCAGTGCCACAACAACTAGCGGGCCTGAAGAGACCCAGTACTTC. The J gene is TRBJ2-5, the V gene TRBV20-1, with TRBD2 identical over 9 bases. Germline V lookup: CDR1 DFQATT, CDR2 SNEGSKA (reference sequence). CDR3 length equals 15 residues. V trimming: 6 bases; J trimming: 3 bases; junction bases outside the gene matches: 11.